This T cell receptor (beta chain) was documented in a study of cytomegalovirus exposure and HLA in healthy donors. Points from the study as a whole: The authors assumed roughly uniform sequencing depth across donors for presence/absence analyses. Sequencing likely generated an artifact that appeared as a cluster of highly shared sequence variants. Earlier analysis yielded a pattern in which most TCR beta V segments were productive about 87% or about 30% of the time.

The length of the CDR3 is 11 residues. Germline V CDR1 and CDR2: SNHLY, FYNNEI. V was pared by 7 bases and J by 7 bases, with 10 bases between. The PCR contained 60 Vbeta and 13 Jbeta primers. Produced via immunoSEQ multiplex PCR; TCRdb's table is partial and in-frame only. The profile shows tens of thousands of clones, over 75% of them singletons. Remarks on this clone: Its antigen is undetermined.

Material: PBMCs. This rearrangement joins TRBV2 to TRBJ1-2, with D unresolved. The TCR originated in a male donor in good health and CMV-seropositive. The CDR3, as DNA: TGTGCCAGCACGGGATTCTCTGGCTACACCTTC. Translated: CASTGFSGYTF.